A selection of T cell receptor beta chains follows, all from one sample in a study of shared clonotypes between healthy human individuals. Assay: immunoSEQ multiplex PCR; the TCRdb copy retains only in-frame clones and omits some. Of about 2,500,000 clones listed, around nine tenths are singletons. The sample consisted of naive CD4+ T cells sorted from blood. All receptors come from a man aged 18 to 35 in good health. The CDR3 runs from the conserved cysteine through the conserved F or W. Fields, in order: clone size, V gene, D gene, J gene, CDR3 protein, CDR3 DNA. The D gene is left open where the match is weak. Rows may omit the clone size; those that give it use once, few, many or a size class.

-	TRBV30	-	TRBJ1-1	CAWSRQIEAFF	TGTGCCTGGAGCCGGCAGATTGAAGCTTTCTTT
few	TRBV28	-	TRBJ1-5	CASGGDQPQHF	TGTGCCAGCGGAGGGGATCAGCCCCAGCATTTT
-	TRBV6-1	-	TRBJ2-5	CASSEAGGNLQETQYF	TGTGCCAGCAGTGAAGCTGGAGGGAACCTACAAGAGACCCAGTACTTC
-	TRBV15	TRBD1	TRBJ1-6	CATSRARGQGNSPLHF	TGTGCCACCAGCAGAGCCCGAGGACAGGGTAATTCACCCCTCCACTTT
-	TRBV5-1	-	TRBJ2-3	CASSPSGVGSVTQYF	TGCGCCAGCAGCCCATCAGGGGTAGGGTCTGTTACGCAGTATTTT
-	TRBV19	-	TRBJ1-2	CASSMGSLLNYGYTF	TGTGCCAGTAGTATGGGGTCGCTACTTAACTATGGCTACACCTTC
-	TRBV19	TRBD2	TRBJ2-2	CASSNVGGTTGELFF	TGTGCCAGTAGTAATGTGGGGGGGACCACCGGGGAGCTGTTTTTT
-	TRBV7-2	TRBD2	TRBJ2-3	CASTSGLGADTQYF	TGTGCCAGCACTAGTGGACTAGGGGCAGATACGCAGTATTTT
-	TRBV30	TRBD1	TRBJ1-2	CAWSMTGLGYTF	TGTGCCTGGAGTATGACAGGGTTGGGCTACACCTTC
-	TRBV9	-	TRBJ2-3	CASSDYTDTQYF	TGTGCCAGTAGCGACTACACAGATACGCAGTATTTT